This T cell receptor (beta chain) comes out of a study of tumor and adjacent non-tumor tissue in lung cancer (dated by TCRdb to between 2018 and 2020). Turning to the overall study: Of the cohort, around eleven patients had adenocarcinoma, 2 had squamous cell carcinoma and 1 had small cell lung cancer. The approximately 15 patients were aged about 31 to 85 years, included about ten men and 5 women, and had TNM stage I to III disease. Sequencing generated a total of 125,075,908 productive TCRbeta reads, averaging around 4.3 million reads per sample. The study compared bulk TCRbeta repertoires from lung tumor tissue and matched distant non-tumor lung tissue of about 14 lung cancer patients. Over 25 paired specimens, one tumor and one normal lung sample per patient, were profiled by TCRbeta CDR3 sequencing.

The CDR3, from cysteine to phenylalanine, totals 12 residues. The DNA shown is the 36-base CDR3, in frame from base 1. CDR1 DFQATT and CDR2 SNEGSKA are derived from the germline V gene (reference sequence). RNA was isolated from bulk, unsorted tissue, and RNA quality was assessed with a NanoDrop ND-1000 and an Agilent 2100. Donors were newly diagnosed lung cancer patients admitted for thoracic surgery in China between August and November 2014, without prior chemotherapy. Patients with previous radiotherapy or chemotherapy, or with another concurrent cancer, were excluded from the study. Surgical tissue pieces of roughly 1-2.2 cm3 were preserved in RNAlater solution and stored at -80 °C until use. Study-level results and caveats: The top 100 clones accounted for a significantly larger cumulative portion of the repertoire in normal lung than in tumor tissue. Significantly higher TCR diversity (inverse Simpson) was observed in tumor tissue than in normal lung tissue (roughly 470 vs 170, P = 0.0075, Mann-Whitney U test). The sequencing platform is not named in the methods, and unique molecular identifiers are not mentioned. Only about 15 patients were included in the cohort, and the need for larger samples and more detailed clinical data was noted by the authors. TCR diversity was significantly higher in younger patients, and higher tumor TCR diversity was associated with shorter overall and disease-free survival. Because peripheral blood was not sequenced, blood TCRbeta repertoires in the lung cancer patients of the study were not examined.

Receptors were amplified or captured by multiplex PCR. TCRdb records Illumina HiSeq 2500 as the sequencer. TCRbeta libraries were constructed through three rounds of nested PCR with primers (Table S4) according to protocols modified from ARM-PCR. Before sequencing, PCR products of 200-500 bp were excised from the gel and purified with the QIAquick gel extraction kit. In the paper's pipeline: Reads were cleaned using Trimmomatic, were merged into complete CDR3 sequences using FLASH, and were assigned to V(D)J germline segments using MiTCR. Clonal diversity was calculated as the inverse Simpson's index using VDJtools. In-frame sequences without a premature stop codon were defined as productive reads. Through fastp at Q25 and MiXCR, TCRdb rebuilt clones from the public reads, retaining in-frame beta chains. Identical CDR3 proteins give one entry, which carries the most common genes and DNA. TCRdb, not the original authors, processed these V and J calls. This sample comprises under 150,000 distinct CDR3 sequences, 66% of them detected only once. The top ten constitute roughly 18% of the sample.

In the case of this clonotype: Its antigen specificity is not known. Germline and junction disagree at one end, which may indicate a read error.

The chain was built from TRBV20-1 and TRBJ2-4; 8 bases in the middle match TRBD2. This receptor was taken from a man in his 60s with small cell lung cancer. Sequencing used lung tumor tissue. The CDR3 here reads CSARLAGSIKYF. Here is the DNA: TGCAGTGCTCGGTTAGCGGGAAGCATTAAGTACTTC.